This is a list of T cell receptor beta chains from one sample in a study of cytomegalovirus exposure and HLA in healthy donors. Only in-frame clones appear in the TCRdb table, and some are missing; sequencing was by immunoSEQ multiplex PCR. The sample yields more than 85,000 clones, 69% seen once. The source material was PBMCs. Source of these receptors: a woman aged 65 to 85 in good health and CMV-seropositive. The CDR3 runs from the conserved cysteine through the conserved F or W. The order of the fields is D gene, clone size, J gene, V gene, CDR3 DNA, CDR3 protein. A D gene is named only where the DNA matches it firmly. Rows may omit the clone size; those that give it use once, few, many or a size class.

d_gene: NA
abundance: NA
j_gene: TRBJ1-5
v_gene: TRBV7-8
CDR3nt: TGTGCCAGCAGCGCAGAGCCCTGGACGGGAAATCAGCCCCAGCATTTT
CDR3aa: CASSAEPWTGNQPQHF

d_gene: TRBD1
abundance: NA
j_gene: TRBJ2-6
v_gene: TRBV5-4
CDR3nt: TGTGCCAGCAGCCCGGGACAGGGGGAAACGGGGGCCAACGTCCTGACTTTC
CDR3aa: CASSPGQGETGANVLTF

d_gene: NA
abundance: few
j_gene: TRBJ1-2
v_gene: TRBV5-1
CDR3nt: TGCGCCAGCAGCTTAAGGACAGACTATGGCTACACCTTC
CDR3aa: CASSLRTDYGYTF

d_gene: TRBD1
abundance: NA
j_gene: TRBJ1-4
v_gene: TRBV15
CDR3nt: TGTGCCACCAGCAGGGCCGGGACAGGGAATGAAAAACTGTTTTTT
CDR3aa: CATSRAGTGNEKLFF

d_gene: NA
abundance: NA
j_gene: TRBJ2-5
v_gene: TRBV29-1
CDR3nt: TGCAGCGTTGATCAGGGTGGGGTGGGAGAGACCCAGTACTTC
CDR3aa: CSVDQGGVGETQYF

d_gene: NA
abundance: NA
j_gene: TRBJ1-6
v_gene: TRBV6-5
CDR3nt: TGTGCCAGCAGTTACTTGCAGGGAAAGGGTAATTCACCCCTCCACTTT
CDR3aa: CASSYLQGKGNSPLHF

d_gene: NA
abundance: NA
j_gene: TRBJ2-5
v_gene: TRBV7-9
CDR3nt: TGTGCCAGCAGCCCAGACACCCTCGTAAACCAAGAGACCCAGTACTTC
CDR3aa: CASSPDTLVNQETQYF

d_gene: NA
abundance: NA
j_gene: TRBJ1-1
v_gene: TRBV4-3
CDR3nt: TGCGCCAGCAGCGCACAGCTGAACACTGAAGCTTTCTTT
CDR3aa: CASSAQLNTEAFF

d_gene: NA
abundance: NA
j_gene: TRBJ2-7
v_gene: TRBV7-9
CDR3nt: TGTTCCAGCAGTTTTGACAGTCCCTCCTACGAGCAGTACTTC
CDR3aa: CSSSFDSPSYEQYF

d_gene: NA
abundance: NA
j_gene: TRBJ2-3
v_gene: TRBV5-4
CDR3nt: TGTGCCAGCAGCTTGCTTCTAGCTAGCACAGATACGCAGTATTTT
CDR3aa: CASSLLLASTDTQYF

d_gene: TRBD1
abundance: few
j_gene: TRBJ2-5
v_gene: TRBV5-1
CDR3nt: TGCGCCAGCAGCTTGGCCGGACAGGGGGCGGGTGAGACCCAGTACTTC
CDR3aa: CASSLAGQGAGETQYF

d_gene: TRBD1
abundance: NA
j_gene: TRBJ2-7
v_gene: TRBV27
CDR3nt: TGTGCCAGCAGTCCCCGCTTGGACAGGGTTTCCTACGAGCAGTACTTC
CDR3aa: CASSPRLDRVSYEQYF

d_gene: NA
abundance: NA
j_gene: TRBJ1-4
v_gene: TRBV10-3
CDR3nt: TGTGCCATCAGTGAAACAGTTGCAACTAATGAAAAACTGTTTTTT
CDR3aa: CAISETVATNEKLFF

d_gene: TRBD1
abundance: NA
j_gene: TRBJ2-7
v_gene: TRBV11-2
CDR3nt: TGTGCCAGCAGCTTAGGGACAGGGGGGACCTACGAGCAGTACTTC
CDR3aa: CASSLGTGGTYEQYF

d_gene: NA
abundance: NA
j_gene: TRBJ1-1
v_gene: TRBV19
CDR3nt: TGTGCCAGTAGTAGCTGGAGTCGGCAGGGTAACACTGAAGCTTTCTTT
CDR3aa: CASSSWSRQGNTEAFF

d_gene: TRBD1
abundance: NA
j_gene: TRBJ2-2
v_gene: TRBV29-1
CDR3nt: TGCAGCGTGGACAGGGGAACCGGGGAGCTGTTTTTT
CDR3aa: CSVDRGTGELFF

d_gene: NA
abundance: NA
j_gene: TRBJ2-5
v_gene: TRBV13
CDR3nt: TGTGCCAGCAGTCCAGACAGGCGAGAGACCCAGTACTTC
CDR3aa: CASSPDRRETQYF